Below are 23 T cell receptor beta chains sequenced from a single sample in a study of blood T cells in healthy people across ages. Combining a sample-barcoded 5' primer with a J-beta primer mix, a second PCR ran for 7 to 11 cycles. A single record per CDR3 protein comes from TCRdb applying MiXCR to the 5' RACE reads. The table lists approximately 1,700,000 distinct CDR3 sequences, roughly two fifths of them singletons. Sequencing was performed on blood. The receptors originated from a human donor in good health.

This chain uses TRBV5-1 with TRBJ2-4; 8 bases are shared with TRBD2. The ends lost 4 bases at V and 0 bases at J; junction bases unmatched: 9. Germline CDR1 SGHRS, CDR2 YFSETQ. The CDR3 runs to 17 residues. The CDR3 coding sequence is TGCGCCAGCAGCGAGGCGGGGGGCTTCCTAGCCAAAAACATTCAGTACTTC. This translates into CASSEAGGFLAKNIQYF.

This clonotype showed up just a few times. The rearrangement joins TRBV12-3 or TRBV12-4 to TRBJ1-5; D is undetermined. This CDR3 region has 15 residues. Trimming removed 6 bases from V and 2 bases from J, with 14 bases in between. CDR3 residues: CASSFGPSGNQPQHF. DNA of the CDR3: TGTGCCAGCAGCTTCGGACCGTCGGGCAATCAGCCCCAGCATTTT.

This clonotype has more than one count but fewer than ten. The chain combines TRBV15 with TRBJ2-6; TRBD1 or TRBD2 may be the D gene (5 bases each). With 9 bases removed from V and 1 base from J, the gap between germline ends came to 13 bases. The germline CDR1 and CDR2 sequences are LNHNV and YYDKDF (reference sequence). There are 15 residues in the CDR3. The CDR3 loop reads CATDRGPSGANVLTF. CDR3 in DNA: TGTGCCACTGATCGGGGCCCATCTGGGGCCAACGTCCTGACTTTC.

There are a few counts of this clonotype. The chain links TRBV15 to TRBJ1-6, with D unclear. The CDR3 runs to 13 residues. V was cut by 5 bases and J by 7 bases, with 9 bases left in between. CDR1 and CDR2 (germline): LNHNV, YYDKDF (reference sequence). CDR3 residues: CATSQSRNSPLHF. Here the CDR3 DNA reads TGTGCCACCAGCCAGTCCAGAAATTCACCCCTCCACTTT.

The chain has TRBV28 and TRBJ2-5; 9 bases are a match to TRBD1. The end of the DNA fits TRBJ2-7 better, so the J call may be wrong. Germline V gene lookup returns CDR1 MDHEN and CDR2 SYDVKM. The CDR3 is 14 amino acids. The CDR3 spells CASSLWGQGREQYF. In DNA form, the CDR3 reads TGTGCCAGCAGTTTATGGGGACAGGGTCGCGAGCAGTACTTC.

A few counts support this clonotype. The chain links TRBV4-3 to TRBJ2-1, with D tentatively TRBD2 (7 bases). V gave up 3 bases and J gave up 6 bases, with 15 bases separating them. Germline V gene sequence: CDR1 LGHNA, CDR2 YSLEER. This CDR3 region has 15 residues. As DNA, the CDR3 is TGCGCCAGCAGCCACATCGGGGGGCATAGCAATGAGCAGTTCTTC. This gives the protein CASSHIGGHSNEQFF.

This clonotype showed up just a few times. The DNA for the CDR3 is TGTGCCAGCAGTTACGACTTCACTAGCGGGGTAACAGATACGCAGTATTTT. Protein sequence: CASSYDFTSGVTDTQYF. The V and J genes are TRBV6-6 and TRBJ2-3, with 10 bases lining up with TRBD2. Trimming at V came to 2 bases and at J to 3 bases, leaving 8 bases not matched to a gene. Per germline, CDR1 MNHNY and CDR2 SVGAGI (reference sequence). This CDR3 is built from 17 residues.

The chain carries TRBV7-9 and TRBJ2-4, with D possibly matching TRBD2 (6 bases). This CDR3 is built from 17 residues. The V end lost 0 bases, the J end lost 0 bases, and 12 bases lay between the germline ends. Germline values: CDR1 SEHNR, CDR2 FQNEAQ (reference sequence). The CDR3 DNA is TGTGCCAGCAGCTTAGCGGGGACTCGTCTAGCCAAAAACATTCAGTACTTC. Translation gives CASSLAGTRLAKNIQYF.

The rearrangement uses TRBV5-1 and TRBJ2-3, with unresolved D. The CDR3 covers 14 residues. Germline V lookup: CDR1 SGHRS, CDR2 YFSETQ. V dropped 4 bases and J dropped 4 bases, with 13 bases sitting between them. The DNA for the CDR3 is TGCGCCAGCAGCCCGGTTGGGGATGCAGATACGCAGTATTTT. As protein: CASSPVGDADTQYF.

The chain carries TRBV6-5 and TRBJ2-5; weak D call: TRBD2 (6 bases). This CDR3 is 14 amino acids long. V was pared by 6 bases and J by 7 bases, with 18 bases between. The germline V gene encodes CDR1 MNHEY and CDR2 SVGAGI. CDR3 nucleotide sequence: TGTGCCAGCAGGACACCGGGACTGCGGGGGACCCAGTACTTC. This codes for CASRTPGLRGTQYF.

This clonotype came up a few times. Here the CDR3 reads CASSLGSTGWYF. In DNA form, the CDR3 reads TGTGCCAGCAGCTTAGGGTCGACAGGGTGGTACTTC. The chain links TRBV7-9 to TRBJ2-7, with 7 bases lining up with TRBD1. Germline CDR1 is SEHNR and CDR2 is FQNEAQ (reference sequence). The ends lost 1 base at V and 12 bases at J; junction bases unmatched: 6. The CDR3 loop spans 12 amino acids.

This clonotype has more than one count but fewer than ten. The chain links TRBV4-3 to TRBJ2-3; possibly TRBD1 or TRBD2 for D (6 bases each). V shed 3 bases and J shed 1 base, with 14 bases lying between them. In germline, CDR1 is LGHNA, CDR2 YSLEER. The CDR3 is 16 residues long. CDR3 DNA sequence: TGCGCCAGCAGCCACCTCGGGGGCACGGGCACAGATACGCAGTATTTT. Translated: CASSHLGGTGTDTQYF.

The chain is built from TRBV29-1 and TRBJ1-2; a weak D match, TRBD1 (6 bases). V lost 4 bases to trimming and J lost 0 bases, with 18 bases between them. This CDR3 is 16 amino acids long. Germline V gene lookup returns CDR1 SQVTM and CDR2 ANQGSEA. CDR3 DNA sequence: TGCAGCGTTGGGGGGGCGGACCCTATGACTAACTATGGCTACACCTTC. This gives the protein CSVGGADPMTNYGYTF.

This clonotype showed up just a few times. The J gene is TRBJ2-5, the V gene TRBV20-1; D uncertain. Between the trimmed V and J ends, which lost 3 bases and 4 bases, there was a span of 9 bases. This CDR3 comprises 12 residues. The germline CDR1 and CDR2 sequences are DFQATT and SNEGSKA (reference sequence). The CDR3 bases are TGCAGTGCTAGGGAATTAGTAGAGACCCAGTACTTC. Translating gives CSARELVETQYF.

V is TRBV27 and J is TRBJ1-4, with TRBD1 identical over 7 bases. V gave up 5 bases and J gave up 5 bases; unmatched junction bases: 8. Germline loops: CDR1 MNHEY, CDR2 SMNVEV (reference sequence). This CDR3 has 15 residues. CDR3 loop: CASSLTGKRNEKLFF. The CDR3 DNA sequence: TGTGCCAGCAGTCTGACAGGGAAAAGGAATGAAAAACTGTTTTTT.

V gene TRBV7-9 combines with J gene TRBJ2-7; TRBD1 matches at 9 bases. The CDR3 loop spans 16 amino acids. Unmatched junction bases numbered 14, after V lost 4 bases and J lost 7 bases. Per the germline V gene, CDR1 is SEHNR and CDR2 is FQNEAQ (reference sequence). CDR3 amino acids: CASSSSRDREFGEQYF. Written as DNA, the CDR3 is TGTGCCAGCAGCTCATCCCGGGACAGGGAGTTTGGAGAGCAGTACTTC.

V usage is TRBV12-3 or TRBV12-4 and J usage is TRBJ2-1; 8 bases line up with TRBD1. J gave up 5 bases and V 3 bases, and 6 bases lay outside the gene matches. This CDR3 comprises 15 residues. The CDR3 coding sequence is TGTGCCAGCAGTTTTGACAGGGGATTTGACAATGAGCAGTTCTTC. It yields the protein CASSFDRGFDNEQFF.

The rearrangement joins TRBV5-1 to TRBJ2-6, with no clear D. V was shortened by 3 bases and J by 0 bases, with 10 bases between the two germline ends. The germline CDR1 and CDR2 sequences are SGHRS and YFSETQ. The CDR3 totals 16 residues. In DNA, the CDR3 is TGCGCCAGCAGCTACTTAACAGACTCTGGGGCCAACGTCCTGACTTTC. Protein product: CASSYLTDSGANVLTF. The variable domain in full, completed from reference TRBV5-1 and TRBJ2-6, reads KAGVTQTPRYLIKTRGQQVTLSCSPISGHRSVSWYQQTPGQGLQFLFEYFSETQRNKGNFPGRFSGRQFSNSRSEMNVSTLELGDSALYLCASSYLTDSGANVLTFGAGSRLTVL.

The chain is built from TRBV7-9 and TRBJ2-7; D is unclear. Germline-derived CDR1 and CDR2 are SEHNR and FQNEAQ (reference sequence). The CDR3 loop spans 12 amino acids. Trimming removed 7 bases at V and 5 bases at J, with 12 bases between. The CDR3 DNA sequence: TGTGCCAGCAACGCAGGAGCAAACGAGCAGTACTTC. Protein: CASNAGANEQYF.

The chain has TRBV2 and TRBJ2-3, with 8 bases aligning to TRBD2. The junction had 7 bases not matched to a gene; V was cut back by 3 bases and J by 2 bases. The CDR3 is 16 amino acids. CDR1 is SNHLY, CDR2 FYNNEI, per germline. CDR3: CASSEWSGGTTDTQYF. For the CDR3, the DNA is TGTGCCAGCAGTGAGTGGAGCGGGGGAACCACAGATACGCAGTATTTT.

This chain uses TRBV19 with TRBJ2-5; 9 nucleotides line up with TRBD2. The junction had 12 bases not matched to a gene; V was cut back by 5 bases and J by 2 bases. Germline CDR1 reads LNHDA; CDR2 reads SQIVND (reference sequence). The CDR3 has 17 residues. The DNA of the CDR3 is TGTGCCAGTAGTGCCCCTCGAGCGGGGGGTTTACAAGAGACCCAGTACTTC. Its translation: CASSAPRAGGLQETQYF.

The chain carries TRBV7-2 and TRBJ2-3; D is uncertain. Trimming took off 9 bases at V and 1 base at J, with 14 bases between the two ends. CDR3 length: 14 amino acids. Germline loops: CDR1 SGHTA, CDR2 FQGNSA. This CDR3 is CASSRDVGTDTQYF. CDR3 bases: TGTGCCAGTAGCCGCGACGTGGGCACAGATACGCAGTATTTT.

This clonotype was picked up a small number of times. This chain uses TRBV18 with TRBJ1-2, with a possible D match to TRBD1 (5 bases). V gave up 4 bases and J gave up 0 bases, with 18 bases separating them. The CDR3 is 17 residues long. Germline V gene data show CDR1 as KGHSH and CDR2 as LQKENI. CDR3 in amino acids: CASSLVGQPSPNYGYTF. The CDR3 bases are TGTGCCAGCTCACTGGTGGGGCAGCCATCTCCTAACTATGGCTACACCTTC.